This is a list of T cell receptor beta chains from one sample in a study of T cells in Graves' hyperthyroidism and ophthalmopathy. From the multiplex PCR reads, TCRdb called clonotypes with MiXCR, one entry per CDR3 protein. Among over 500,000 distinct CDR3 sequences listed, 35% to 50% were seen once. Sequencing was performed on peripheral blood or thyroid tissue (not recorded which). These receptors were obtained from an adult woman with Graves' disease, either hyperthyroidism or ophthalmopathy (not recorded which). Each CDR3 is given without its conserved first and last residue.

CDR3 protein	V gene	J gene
ASSRYRDRPNQPQH	TRBV10-3	TRBJ1-5
ASSDPRQEGNYGYT	TRBV10-2	TRBJ1-2
ASGFQY	TRBV6-1	TRBJ2-5
ASSQDYGGAREKLF	TRBV4-3	TRBJ1-4
ATSRERAGETQH	TRBV15	TRBJ1-5
AIKSGGESEKLF	TRBV10-3	TRBJ1-4
ASSESGTSVPGELF	TRBV7-7	TRBJ2-2
SVEDSLSYEQY	TRBV29-1	TRBJ2-7
ASNGENALSGNTIY	TRBV5-1	TRBJ1-3
ASSYPGNTEAF	TRBV11-3	TRBJ1-1
ATSDRMTPREAF	TRBV24-1	TRBJ1-1
ASSLQGQTGNTGELF	TRBV5-1	TRBJ2-2
ASSVGPTELNTEAF	TRBV9	TRBJ1-1
ASSLVSNEQF	TRBV7-3	TRBJ2-1
AWFPEGVIGAF	TRBV30	TRBJ1-1
ASSLNRGHPPPVYEQY	TRBV7-6	TRBJ2-7
ASSEAAVRGYGYT	TRBV2	TRBJ1-2
ASRVGGPQETQY	TRBV6-1	TRBJ2-5
ASTTTGRGDDGYT	TRBV2	TRBJ1-2
ASRSIVRLAGIGELF	TRBV2	TRBJ2-2
AISERLGNEKLF	TRBV10-3	TRBJ1-4
ASSQTDRVDTIY	TRBV4-3	TRBJ1-3
ASSLLSGEPF	TRBV28	TRBJ2-2
AMERGGSTGELF	TRBV10-3	TRBJ2-2
SVSTGGSFGYT	TRBV29-1	TRBJ1-2
ASTPRSDPSNTGELF	TRBV4-1	TRBJ2-2
SALGTSGSVQETQY	TRBV20-1	TRBJ2-5
AISELRDTNGYT	TRBV10-3	TRBJ1-2
ASSYRTSLAGANVLT	TRBV27	TRBJ2-6
ASSLGQGPGPQH	TRBV7-8	TRBJ1-5
ASSFGGEKLWSGYT	TRBV11-2	TRBJ1-2
ASSQTSGRVY	TRBV4-1	TRBJ2-3
ASSPQRASYEQY	TRBV4-2	TRBJ2-7
ASSHHPETQY	TRBV7-9	TRBJ2-5
ASSGDSNQPQY	TRBV6-5	TRBJ2-5
ASSDIGTGEVYEQY	TRBV7-2	TRBJ2-7
ASNQQGGNSPLH	TRBV27	TRBJ1-6
ASSVRAGDQPQH	TRBV2	TRBJ1-5
ASSLTVDQPQH	TRBV12-3/TRBV12-4	TRBJ1-5
AISETGQKNEAF	TRBV10-3	TRBJ1-1
ASSSQGRANQETQY	TRBV6-5	TRBJ2-5
ASNLNRDAFIETQY	TRBV6-9	TRBJ2-5
ATSPRTGMNTEAF	TRBV15	TRBJ1-1
SVEDRGDRIEAF	TRBV29-1	TRBJ1-1
ASSLGGPNVLT	TRBV12-3/TRBV12-4	TRBJ2-6
ASSWTGYYEQY	TRBV2	TRBJ2-7
ASSLSGSTGELF	TRBV11-2	TRBJ2-2
ASSSIRNTEAF	TRBV7-3	TRBJ1-1
ASDGTGPYEQY	TRBV7-9	TRBJ2-7
ASAATRSQETQY	TRBV7-8	TRBJ2-5
ASSLAGSGEKLF	TRBV7-8	TRBJ1-4